This T cell receptor (beta chain) was sequenced in a study of T cells in Graves' hyperthyroidism and ophthalmopathy. The study's findings and limits: Most thyroid clonotypes expanded above 0.001 were also detected in blood.

There are 14 residues in the CDR3. Germline V gene data show CDR1 as LNHNV and CDR2 as YYDKDF (reference sequence). V was shortened by 0 bases and J by 8 bases, with 11 bases between the two germline ends. Amplification targeted TCR beta CDR3 regions from RNA transcripts. The HTBI primer set was used in a first-round RT-PCR of the TCR CDR3. MiXCR, run by TCRdb on the multiplex PCR reads, gives a single entry per CDR3 protein. The sample has a few hundred thousand distinct CDR3 sequences; about 43% are singletons. This clonotype occurred a few times. The antigen is not known. J is TRBJ2-1 and V is TRBV15, with D uncertain. This receptor was taken from a woman aged 18-29 years with Graves' hyperthyroidism. Sequenced: peripheral blood or thyroid tissue (not recorded which). In DNA form, the CDR3 reads TGTGCCACCAGCAGAGATTTGGGGTCGGATGAGCAGTTCTTC. Encoded protein: CATSRDLGSDEQFF. Full variable domain (outside the CDR3, taken from reference TRBV15 and TRBJ2-1): DAMVIQNPRYQVTQFGKPVTLSCSQTLNHNVMYWYQQKSSQAPKLLFHYYDKDFNNEADTPDNFQSRRPNTSFCFLDIRSPGLGDTAMYLCATSRDLGSDEQFFGPGTRLTVL.